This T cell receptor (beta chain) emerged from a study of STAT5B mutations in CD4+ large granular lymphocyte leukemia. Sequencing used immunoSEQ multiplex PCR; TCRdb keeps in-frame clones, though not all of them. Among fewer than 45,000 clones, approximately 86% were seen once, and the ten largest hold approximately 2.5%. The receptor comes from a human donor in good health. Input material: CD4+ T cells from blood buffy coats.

The CDR3 DNA reads as TGTGCCAGCTCACCACAGGATGGCTACACCTTC. Translation gives CASSPQDGYTF. The chain carries TRBV18 and TRBJ1-2, with no clear D. Per germline, CDR1 KGHSH and CDR2 LQKENI. Deletions cut 1 base from V and 6 bases from J, with 3 bases between. This CDR3 contains 11 residues.